This T cell receptor beta chain originates from a study of Graves' ophthalmopathy and Graves' hyperthyroidism. The sample holds many counts of this clonotype. The antigen is not known. In donors with ophthalmopathy, activity was moderate-to-severe, with CAS ≥3, NOSPECS ≥4 and duration under 3 months. The length of the CDR3 is 13 residues. From germline, CDR1 is WNHNN and CDR2 SYGVQD (reference sequence). Trimming took 0 bases from V and 10 from J; bases not matched to a gene: 5. From RNA, the CDR3 regions of TCR beta chains were amplified and sequenced. An opening RT-PCR round employed HTBI primers and preceded a second-round multiplex PCR. In TCRdb, the multiplex PCR reads were re-called with MiXCR into one record per CDR3 protein. The sample has hundreds of thousands of distinct CDR3 sequences; around 42% are singletons. Findings of the study overall: Blood samples also showed most expanded thyroid clonotypes exceeding 0.001 frequency.

This clonotype was obtained from an adult man with Graves' ophthalmopathy. Sequenced input: peripheral blood. This rearrangement joins TRBV10-1 to TRBJ1-1, with 7 positions matching TRBD1. This CDR3 reads CASSESGQAVAFF. In nucleotides, the CDR3 is TGCGCCAGCAGTGAGTCCGGACAGGCTGTAGCTTTCTTT.